This T cell receptor (beta chain) was sequenced during a study of beta chain features in type 1 diabetes. Study results and limitations: The VDJ junctions of type 1 diabetes patients carried fewer insertions and more deletions. A potential influence of HLA type upon TCRB rearrangement remained unresolved herein.

As every portion of the isolated RNA was reverse transcribed, the sequencing read expressed TCRB transcripts. TCRdb keeps only in-frame clones here, not all; method: immunoSEQ multiplex PCR. The table has 110,000 or so clones, less than 40% seen once. Germline assignment: CDR1 SNHLY and CDR2 FYNNEI. The CDR3 is 10 residues long. V lost 9 bases and J 5 bases, leaving 6 bases between the germline ends. Comments on this clone: The antigen remains unidentified.

Researchers reported sorting CD4+ naive, central memory, regulatory and stem cell-like memory cells via CD45RO/CCR7/CD25/CD127/CD95/CD27. The rearrangement links TRBV2 to TRBJ2-3, with no clear D. Sequenced sample: stem cell memory CD4+ T cells from blood. This TCR derives from a woman aged 18-29 years in good health. This CDR3 reads CARAVDTQYF. The CDR3 nucleotides are TGTGCCAGAGCCGTAGATACGCAGTATTTT.